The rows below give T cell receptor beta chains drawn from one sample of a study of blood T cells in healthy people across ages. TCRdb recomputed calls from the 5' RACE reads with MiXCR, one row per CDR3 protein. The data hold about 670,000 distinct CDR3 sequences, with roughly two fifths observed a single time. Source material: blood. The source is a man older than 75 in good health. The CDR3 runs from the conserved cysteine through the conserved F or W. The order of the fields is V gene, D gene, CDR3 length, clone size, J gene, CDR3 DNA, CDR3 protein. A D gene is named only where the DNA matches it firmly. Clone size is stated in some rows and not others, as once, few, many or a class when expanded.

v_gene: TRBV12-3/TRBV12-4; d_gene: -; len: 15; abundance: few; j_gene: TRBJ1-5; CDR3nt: TGTGCCAGCAGTTTTGGGCAGGAGAGCAATCAGCCCCAGCATTTT; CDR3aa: CASSFGQESNQPQHF
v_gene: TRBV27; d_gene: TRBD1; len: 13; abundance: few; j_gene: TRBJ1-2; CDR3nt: TGTGCCAGCAGACCTAAGACAGGGAGCGGCTACACCTTC; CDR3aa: CASRPKTGSGYTF
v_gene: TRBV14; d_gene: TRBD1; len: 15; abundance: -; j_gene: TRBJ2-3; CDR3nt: TGTGCCAGCAGCCAAGGACAGGGGGGAGCAGATACGCAGTATTTT; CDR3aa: CASSQGQGGADTQYF
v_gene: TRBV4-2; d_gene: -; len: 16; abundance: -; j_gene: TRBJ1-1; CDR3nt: TGTGCCAGCAGCCAAGATCGCGGGGGAATGGGCCGAGGAGCTTTCTTT; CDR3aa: CASSQDRGGMGRGAFF
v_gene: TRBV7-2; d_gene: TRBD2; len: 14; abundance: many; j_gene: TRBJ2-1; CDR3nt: TGTGCCAGCAGAGTAGCGGGAGTCTACAATGAGCAGTTCTTC; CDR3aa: CASRVAGVYNEQFF
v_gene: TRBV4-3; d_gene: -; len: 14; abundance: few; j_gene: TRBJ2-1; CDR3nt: TGCGCCAGCAGCCAATCCCTACTAGGTCAAGGGCAGTTCTTC; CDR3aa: CASSQSLLGQGQFF
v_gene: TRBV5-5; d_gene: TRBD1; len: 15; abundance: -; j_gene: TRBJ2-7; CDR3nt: TGTGCCAGCAGCTTGGCGACAGGGAATAACTACGAGCAGTACTTC; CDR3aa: CASSLATGNNYEQYF
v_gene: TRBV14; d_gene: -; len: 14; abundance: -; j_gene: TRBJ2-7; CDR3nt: TGTGCCAGCAGACTGACCGGGACGCGAGGCGAGCAGTACTTC; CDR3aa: CASRLTGTRGEQYF
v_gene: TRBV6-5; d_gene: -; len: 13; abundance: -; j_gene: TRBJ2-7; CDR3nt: TGTGCCAGCAGTTACTCTAAGGCGTACGAGCAGTACTTC; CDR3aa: CASSYSKAYEQYF
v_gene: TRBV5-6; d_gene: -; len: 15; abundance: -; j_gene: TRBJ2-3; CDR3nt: TGTGCCAGCAACACGGTTGGGGGGCGCAGAGATACGCAGTATTTT; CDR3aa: CASNTVGGRRDTQYF
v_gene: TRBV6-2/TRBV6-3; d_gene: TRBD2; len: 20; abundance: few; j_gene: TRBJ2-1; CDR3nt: TGTGCCAGCACTAAATGGACTAGCGGGAGAGTCTGTGCCTCCTACAATGAGCAGTTCTTC; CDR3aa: CASTKWTSGRVCASYNEQFF
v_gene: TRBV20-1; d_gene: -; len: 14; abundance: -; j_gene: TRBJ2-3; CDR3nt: TGCAGTGGGGAGGGGGGGCCTTTCACAGATACGCAGTATTTT; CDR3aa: CSGEGGPFTDTQYF
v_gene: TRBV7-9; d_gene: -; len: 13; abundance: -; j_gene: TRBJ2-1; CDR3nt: TGTGCCAGCAGCCCCGACGGCAACAATGAGCAGTTCTTC; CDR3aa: CASSPDGNNEQFF
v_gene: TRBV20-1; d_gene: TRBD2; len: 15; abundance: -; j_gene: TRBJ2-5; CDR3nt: TGCAGTGCTACACCCGGACTAGCGGTGGAAGAGACCCAGTACTTC; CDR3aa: CSATPGLAVEETQYF
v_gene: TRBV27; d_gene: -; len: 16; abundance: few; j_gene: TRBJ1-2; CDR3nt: TGTGCCAGCAGTTTGGTGGGGGGCAGGAGCTACTATGGCTACACCTTC; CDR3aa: CASSLVGGRSYYGYTF
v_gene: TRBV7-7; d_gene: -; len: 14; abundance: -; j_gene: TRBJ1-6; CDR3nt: TGTGCCAGCAGCGAGGGCAGGGACGCTTCACCCCTCCACTTT; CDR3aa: CASSEGRDASPLHF
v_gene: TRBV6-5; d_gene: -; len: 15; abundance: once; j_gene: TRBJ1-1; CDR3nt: TGTGCCAGCAGTTACTCGAGCCCAGGGAACACTGAAGCTTTCTTT; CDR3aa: CASSYSSPGNTEAFF